The 10 T cell receptor beta chains in this list originate from one sample, sequenced in a study of regulatory T cells in long-lasting Graves disease. TCR beta libraries were built with iRepertoire HTBI primers and Arm-PCR of CDR3 regions. TCRdb recomputed calls from the multiplex PCR reads with MiXCR, one row per CDR3 protein. The sample includes 530,000 or so distinct CDR3 sequences, about 16% of them seen just once. Documented time point: newly diagnosed GD, antithyroid drugs for less than 3 months. From PBMCs, RNA was extracted and then used to make the TCR library. The same sample was also used in a study of T cells in Graves' hyperthyroidism and ophthalmopathy.

This sample comprised peripheral blood mononuclear cells (PBMCs), obtained at new diagnosis, from a patient treated with antithyroid drugs. All receptors come from a man aged 18 to 30 with Graves disease.

There are many counts of this clonotype. The CDR3: CASKGSGRYETQYF. CDR3 nucleotide sequence: TGTGCCAGCAAGGGTAGCGGGAGGTATGAGACCCAGTACTTC. The genes are TRBV27 and TRBJ2-5, with TRBD2 matching over 10 bases. J was trimmed by 5 bases and V by 7 bases; bases with no gene match: 7. The V gene's germline CDR1 is MNHEY and CDR2 SMNVEV (reference sequence). The CDR3 is 14 amino acids.

This clonotype was seen repeatedly, ten times or more. This chain connects TRBV28 to TRBJ1-2; D unresolved. The germline V and J ends were trimmed by 3 bases and 3 bases, with 5 bases remaining between them. Germline V gene sequence: CDR1 MDHEN, CDR2 SYDVKM. This CDR3 has 12 amino acids. The CDR3 is CASSFGHYGYTF. CDR3 sequence (DNA): TGTGCCAGCAGTTTTGGGCACTATGGCTACACCTTC.

This chain joins TRBV27 and TRBJ2-5, with 8 bases fitting TRBD2. The CDR3 sequence is 15 residues long. Trimming cost V 3 bases and J 1 base; bases outside gene matches: 4. The germline V gene has CDR1 MNHEY and CDR2 SMNVEV (reference sequence). CDR3: CASSFASGPQETQYF. For the CDR3, the DNA is TGTGCCAGCAGTTTCGCTAGCGGGCCCCAAGAGACCCAGTACTTC.

The chain carries TRBV6-5 and TRBJ1-1; TRBD1 is a possible D gene (5 bases). The CDR3 sequence is 15 residues long. Per the germline V gene, CDR1 is MNHEY and CDR2 is SVGAGI. V shed 2 bases and J shed 1 base, with 11 bases lying between them. The CDR3 DNA follows: TGTGCCAGCAGTTACAGGGGACGGCAGAACACTGAAGCTTTCTTT. Translation: CASSYRGRQNTEAFF.

The rearrangement uses TRBV4-1 and TRBJ2-5; D assignment may be TRBD1 or TRBD2 (6 bases each). The CDR3 sequence is 20 residues long. V lost 1 base and J 3 bases, leaving 27 bases between the germline ends. From germline, CDR1 is MGHRA and CDR2 YSYEKL. The CDR3 spells CASSQVGTPTWGASEETQYF. CDR3 nucleotides: TGCGCCAGCAGCCAAGTTGGGACACCGACTTGGGGGGCTAGCGAAGAGACCCAGTACTTC.

The genes are TRBV7-2 and TRBJ2-1; maybe TRBD2 (6 bases). The CDR3 extends over 17 amino acids. Trimming cost V 5 bases and J 4 bases, with 21 bases left between them. The germline CDR1 and CDR2 sequences are SGHTA and FQGNSA. CDR3 residues: CASSLPPRTTKYNEQFF. The CDR3 DNA sequence: TGTGCCAGCAGCCTACCTCCGAGGACTACCAAATACAATGAGCAGTTCTTC.

At least ten counts were recorded for this clonotype. The V and J genes are TRBV12-3 or TRBV12-4 and TRBJ1-1, with 8 bases aligning to TRBD1. J was trimmed by 4 bases and V by 5 bases; bases with no gene match: 9. CDR3 length equals 15 residues. The CDR3 sequence is CASSRGQGGSTEAFF. In DNA form, the CDR3 reads TGTGCCAGCAGTCGAGGACAGGGTGGGAGCACTGAAGCTTTCTTT.

This clonotype was recorded at least ten times. The rearrangement joins TRBV27 to TRBJ2-7, with D hard to call. The CDR3 totals 11 residues. Trimming took off 5 bases at V and 7 bases at J, with 9 bases between the two ends. CDR1 and CDR2 (germline): MNHEY, SMNVEV (reference sequence). CDR3 sequence reads: CASSDRWEQYF. The CDR3 DNA reads as TGTGCCAGCAGTGACCGGTGGGAGCAGTACTTC.

V usage is TRBV5-1 and J usage is TRBJ2-1, with D perhaps TRBD2 (7 bases). The V end lost 4 bases, the J end lost 7 bases, and 18 bases lay between the germline ends. The CDR3 is 15 residues long. Germline V gives CDR1 SGHRS, CDR2 YFSETQ. CDR3 DNA sequence: TGCGCCAGCAGCCTCGGGGGGCAGGCGGGGAATGAGCAGTTCTTC. Translating gives CASSLGGQAGNEQFF.

In its sample, this clonotype was seen many times. This chain links TRBV6-1 with TRBJ1-2, with a tentative D call TRBD1 (6 bases). Trimming removed 2 bases from V and 7 bases from J, with 11 bases in between. CDR1 is MNHNS and CDR2 is SASEGT in the germline V gene. CDR3 size: 13 residues. CDR3 nucleotides: TGTGCCAGCAGTGAATTCACAGGGCCTGGCTACACCTTC. Its translation is CASSEFTGPGYTF.